Listed below are T cell receptor beta chains from one sample, sequenced in a study of T cell responses to AZD1222 COVID-19 vaccine. The table came from immunoSEQ multiplex PCR; TCRdb's copy has only in-frame clones and leaves some out. The profile shows 130,000 or so clones, 85% to 95% of them singletons. The material was peripheral blood, obtained on day 0 of AZD1222 vaccination. The receptors were gathered from an adult in good health. Both conserved end residues are part of each CDR3. A D gene is named only where the DNA matches it firmly. Not every row has a clone size; where given, it reads once, few, many or a size class.

cdr3_nt: TGTGCCAGCAGCGTAGTTCCGGGGGACGGCCCTCGGTTCTTC
cdr3_aa: CASSVVPGDGPRFF
d_call: .
clone_size: .
j_call: TRBJ2-1
v_call: TRBV9

cdr3_nt: TGTGCCAGCAGTTTATTTGGACAGGGGGGCCCTGAAGCTTTCTTT
cdr3_aa: CASSLFGQGGPEAFF
d_call: TRBD1
clone_size: .
j_call: TRBJ1-1
v_call: TRBV28

cdr3_nt: TGTGCCAGCAGCCTAGGAGTTTTGGGTACGGGGGAGGAGACCCAGTACTTC
cdr3_aa: CASSLGVLGTGEETQYF
d_call: .
clone_size: .
j_call: TRBJ2-5
v_call: TRBV7-6

cdr3_nt: TGTGCCAGCAGTTACGATTCAGATACGCAGTATTTT
cdr3_aa: CASSYDSDTQYF
d_call: .
clone_size: .
j_call: TRBJ2-3
v_call: TRBV3-1/TRBV3-2

cdr3_nt: TGTGCCAGCAGTGCAGACAGGGCTCGGGGCTATGGCTACACCTTC
cdr3_aa: CASSADRARGYGYTF
d_call: TRBD1
clone_size: .
j_call: TRBJ1-2
v_call: TRBV25-1

cdr3_nt: TGTGCCAGCAGGATTAGCGATCGAGAGACCCAGTACTTC
cdr3_aa: CASRISDRETQYF
d_call: .
clone_size: .
j_call: TRBJ2-5
v_call: TRBV6-5

cdr3_nt: TGTGCCAGCTCTCCCGGGACAGGGGCCTACACTGAAGCTTTCTTT
cdr3_aa: CASSPGTGAYTEAFF
d_call: TRBD1
clone_size: .
j_call: TRBJ1-1
v_call: TRBV18

cdr3_nt: TGTGCCAGCAGCCAAAGAGAGTTAAAGCCTTGGAGGTATTTT
cdr3_aa: CASSQRELKPWRYF
d_call: .
clone_size: .
j_call: TRBJ2-3
v_call: TRBV3-1/TRBV3-2

cdr3_nt: TGTGCCAGCAGCTTATCGGGGGTGCGCCCTGGGGCCAACGTCCTGACTTTC
cdr3_aa: CASSLSGVRPGANVLTF
d_call: .
clone_size: .
j_call: TRBJ2-6
v_call: TRBV5-4

cdr3_nt: TGCGCCAGCAGTGAAGAAGGGTTTAGCAGGGAGCTGTTTTTT
cdr3_aa: CASSEEGFSRELFF
d_call: .
clone_size: .
j_call: TRBJ2-2
v_call: TRBV10-1

cdr3_nt: TGTGCCACCAGTGATATTACCATTTTTGAGCAGTTCTTC
cdr3_aa: CATSDITIFEQFF
d_call: .
clone_size: .
j_call: TRBJ2-1
v_call: TRBV24-1

cdr3_nt: TGTGCCAGCAGTGAAGAACAGGGATGGGGCGAGCAGTACTTC
cdr3_aa: CASSEEQGWGEQYF
d_call: .
clone_size: .
j_call: TRBJ2-7
v_call: TRBV6-1

cdr3_nt: TGTGCCAGCAGCGTAATGGGTTCGGGCACCGGGGAGCTGTTTTTT
cdr3_aa: CASSVMGSGTGELFF
d_call: .
clone_size: once
j_call: TRBJ2-2
v_call: TRBV9

cdr3_nt: TGCGCCAGCAGCCAAGGCCTGGCTAACTATGGCTACACCTTC
cdr3_aa: CASSQGLANYGYTF
d_call: .
clone_size: .
j_call: TRBJ1-2
v_call: TRBV4-1

cdr3_nt: TGTGCCAGCAGCTTTCAAGAGGCAAACTACGAGCAGTACTTC
cdr3_aa: CASSFQEANYEQYF
d_call: .
clone_size: .
j_call: TRBJ2-7
v_call: TRBV28

cdr3_nt: TGTGCCAGCAGTTACTCGGGGGGATCCTTACAAGAGACCCAGTACTTC
cdr3_aa: CASSYSGGSLQETQYF
d_call: .
clone_size: .
j_call: TRBJ2-5
v_call: TRBV6-2/TRBV6-3

cdr3_nt: TGTGCCAGCAGCTTAGCAAGGGTTGGAACTGAAGCTTTCTTT
cdr3_aa: CASSLARVGTEAFF
d_call: .
clone_size: .
j_call: TRBJ1-1
v_call: TRBV7-9

cdr3_nt: TGTGCCAGCAGCCCCGTAACTTACTCCTACAATGAGCAGTTCTTC
cdr3_aa: CASSPVTYSYNEQFF
d_call: .
clone_size: .
j_call: TRBJ2-1
v_call: TRBV7-2

cdr3_nt: TGCGCCAGCACCCGACTAGCGGGAGATCACGAGCAGTACTTC
cdr3_aa: CASTRLAGDHEQYF
d_call: TRBD2
clone_size: .
j_call: TRBJ2-7
v_call: TRBV5-1

cdr3_nt: TGTGCCAGCAGTTCTCAGGGATCTGGCGGCTACGAGCAGTACTTC
cdr3_aa: CASSSQGSGGYEQYF
d_call: .
clone_size: .
j_call: TRBJ2-7
v_call: TRBV5-4

cdr3_nt: TGTGCCAGCAGCTTCTACAATGAGCAGTTCTTC
cdr3_aa: CASSFYNEQFF
d_call: .
clone_size: few
j_call: TRBJ2-1
v_call: TRBV7-2

cdr3_nt: TGTGCCAGCAGTTCCTCGTGGGGCTACACCTTC
cdr3_aa: CASSSSWGYTF
d_call: .
clone_size: .
j_call: TRBJ1-2
v_call: TRBV28

cdr3_nt: TGTGCCAGCAGCCCGGAGGGCGGACGAACCTTCTACTATGGCTACACCTTC
cdr3_aa: CASSPEGGRTFYYGYTF
d_call: .
clone_size: .
j_call: TRBJ1-2
v_call: TRBV7-2

cdr3_nt: TGTGCCAGCAGTCCCGGACAGGGGGGCACTGAAGCTTTCTTT
cdr3_aa: CASSPGQGGTEAFF
d_call: TRBD1
clone_size: .
j_call: TRBJ1-1
v_call: TRBV7-9

cdr3_nt: TGCAGCGTTGCCCCGGGACAGGGCTACGAGCAGTACTTC
cdr3_aa: CSVAPGQGYEQYF
d_call: TRBD1
clone_size: few
j_call: TRBJ2-7
v_call: TRBV29-1

cdr3_nt: TGTGCCAGCAGTTACTCATATCGTGACAGGACTCAATATTTT
cdr3_aa: CASSYSYRDRTQYF
d_call: .
clone_size: once
j_call: TRBJ1-3
v_call: TRBV6-5

cdr3_nt: TGTGCCACCGAAACGGGGGGCCCAAATCAGCCCCAGCATTTT
cdr3_aa: CATETGGPNQPQHF
d_call: .
clone_size: .
j_call: TRBJ1-5
v_call: TRBV6-5

cdr3_nt: TGTGCCAGCAGCCAAGTTGGGGAGACCCAGTACTTC
cdr3_aa: CASSQVGETQYF
d_call: .
clone_size: .
j_call: TRBJ2-5
v_call: TRBV3-1/TRBV3-2

cdr3_nt: TGTGCCAGTAGTATTGAGATGAGCGGGCGGGATACGCAGTATTTT
cdr3_aa: CASSIEMSGRDTQYF
d_call: .
clone_size: .
j_call: TRBJ2-3
v_call: TRBV19

cdr3_nt: TGTGCCAGCAGCCGAATGGGTCAGGGGATCTACTCCTACGAGCAGTACTTC
cdr3_aa: CASSRMGQGIYSYEQYF
d_call: .
clone_size: .
j_call: TRBJ2-7
v_call: TRBV7-9

cdr3_nt: TGCGCCAGCAGCCAACAGGCTAGCGGGAGGGGTTGGCACAATGAGCAGTTCTTC
cdr3_aa: CASSQQASGRGWHNEQFF
d_call: TRBD2
clone_size: .
j_call: TRBJ2-1
v_call: TRBV4-1

cdr3_nt: TGTGCCAGCAGCCAAGATCATATTGAAGCTTTCTTT
cdr3_aa: CASSQDHIEAFF
d_call: .
clone_size: .
j_call: TRBJ1-1
v_call: TRBV14

cdr3_nt: TGTGCCGGGCTCCACAGTTACTCTGGAAACACCATATATTTT
cdr3_aa: CAGLHSYSGNTIYF
d_call: .
clone_size: .
j_call: TRBJ1-3
v_call: TRBV30

cdr3_nt: TGTGCCTGGAGTGTACCGACAGGGGGTAATGAAAAACTGTTTTTT
cdr3_aa: CAWSVPTGGNEKLFF
d_call: TRBD1
clone_size: .
j_call: TRBJ1-4
v_call: TRBV30

cdr3_nt: TGTGCCAGTAGTGTGGGTAAGACAGCCTATTACGAGCAGTACTTC
cdr3_aa: CASSVGKTAYYEQYF
d_call: .
clone_size: .
j_call: TRBJ2-7
v_call: TRBV19

cdr3_nt: TGTGCCAGCAGTGAGGTGGTCAACTTAGGAGCTTTCTTT
cdr3_aa: CASSEVVNLGAFF
d_call: .
clone_size: .
j_call: TRBJ1-1
v_call: TRBV2

cdr3_nt: TGTGCCAGTAGTAGAACCACGGGGGCCGCTATTAATTCACCCCTCCACTTT
cdr3_aa: CASSRTTGAAINSPLHF
d_call: .
clone_size: .
j_call: TRBJ1-6
v_call: TRBV19

cdr3_nt: TGCAGCGTTGTAGGGCGGGCGATAGATACGCAGTATTTT
cdr3_aa: CSVVGRAIDTQYF
d_call: .
clone_size: once
j_call: TRBJ2-3
v_call: TRBV29-1

cdr3_nt: TGTGCCAGCAGTTTGACGGGAGTTAGGTTCTTC
cdr3_aa: CASSLTGVRFF
d_call: .
clone_size: .
j_call: TRBJ2-1
v_call: TRBV2

cdr3_nt: TGTGCCAGCACCGCAACAGGGGCCAGTGCGGAAAAACTGTTTTTT
cdr3_aa: CASTATGASAEKLFF
d_call: TRBD1
clone_size: .
j_call: TRBJ1-4
v_call: TRBV6-1

cdr3_nt: TGTGCCAGCAGTTACTCACAGGTCTCCAACACTGAAGCTTTCTTT
cdr3_aa: CASSYSQVSNTEAFF
d_call: .
clone_size: few
j_call: TRBJ1-1
v_call: TRBV6-6

cdr3_nt: TGTGCCAGCGGACACCGGAACACCGGGGAGCTGTTTTTT
cdr3_aa: CASGHRNTGELFF
d_call: .
clone_size: .
j_call: TRBJ2-2
v_call: TRBV5-6

cdr3_nt: TGTGCCAGCAGCCAAGATGATGCAGGCAGGGGCAATGAGCAGTTCTTC
cdr3_aa: CASSQDDAGRGNEQFF
d_call: .
clone_size: once
j_call: TRBJ2-1
v_call: TRBV3-1/TRBV3-2

cdr3_nt: TGTGCCAGCAGCCGAACTAGCGGCCCCTACAATGAGCAGTTCTTC
cdr3_aa: CASSRTSGPYNEQFF
d_call: TRBD2
clone_size: .
j_call: TRBJ2-1
v_call: TRBV6-5

cdr3_nt: TGTGCCAGCTCACCACCCAGGACTAGCGGAACCACAGATACGCAGTATTTT
cdr3_aa: CASSPPRTSGTTDTQYF
d_call: TRBD2
clone_size: .
j_call: TRBJ2-3
v_call: TRBV18

cdr3_nt: TGCGCCAGCAGCTTGGGGGACCGCCGCGATCAGCCCCAGCATTTT
cdr3_aa: CASSLGDRRDQPQHF
d_call: .
clone_size: .
j_call: TRBJ1-5
v_call: TRBV5-1

cdr3_nt: TGTGCCAGCAGCAAAGACTTGAACACTGAAGCTTTCTTT
cdr3_aa: CASSKDLNTEAFF
d_call: .
clone_size: .
j_call: TRBJ1-1
v_call: TRBV14

cdr3_nt: TGTGCCAGCGGCGGAGCTAGATCCTACAATGAGCAGTTCTTC
cdr3_aa: CASGGARSYNEQFF
d_call: .
clone_size: .
j_call: TRBJ2-1
v_call: TRBV2

cdr3_nt: TGTGCCAGCAGCTTAGTGGCGGCTGGAAACACCATATATTTT
cdr3_aa: CASSLVAAGNTIYF
d_call: .
clone_size: .
j_call: TRBJ1-3
v_call: TRBV7-9

cdr3_nt: TGTGCCAGCAGCCACCGGGGACAGGGGAACACCGGGGAGCTGTTTTTT
cdr3_aa: CASSHRGQGNTGELFF
d_call: TRBD1
clone_size: .
j_call: TRBJ2-2
v_call: TRBV9